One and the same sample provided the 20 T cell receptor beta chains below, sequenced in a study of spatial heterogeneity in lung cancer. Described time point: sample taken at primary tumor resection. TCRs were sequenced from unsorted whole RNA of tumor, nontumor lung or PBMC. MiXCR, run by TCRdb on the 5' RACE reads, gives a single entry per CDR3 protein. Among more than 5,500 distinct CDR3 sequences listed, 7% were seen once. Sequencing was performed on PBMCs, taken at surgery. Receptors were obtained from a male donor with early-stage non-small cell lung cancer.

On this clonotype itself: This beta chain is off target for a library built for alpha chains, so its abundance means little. In nucleotides, the CDR3 is TGCAGTGCTCATCGGACAGGACTTTACAATGAGCAGTTCTTC. It specifies CSAHRTGLYNEQFF. The chain couples TRBV20-1 to TRBJ2-1; 7 bases match TRBD1. Germline V gives CDR1 DFQATT, CDR2 SNEGSKA (reference sequence). The trim removed 5 bases at V and 4 bases at J, leaving 8 bases unmatched. The CDR3 length is 14 residues.

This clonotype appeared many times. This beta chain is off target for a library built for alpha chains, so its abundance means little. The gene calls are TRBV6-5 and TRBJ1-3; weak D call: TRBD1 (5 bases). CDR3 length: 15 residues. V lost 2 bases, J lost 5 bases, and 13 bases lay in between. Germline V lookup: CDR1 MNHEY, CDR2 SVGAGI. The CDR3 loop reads CASSYSQGRRNTIYF. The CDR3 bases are TGTGCCAGCAGTTACAGTCAGGGCAGGCGAAACACCATATATTTT.

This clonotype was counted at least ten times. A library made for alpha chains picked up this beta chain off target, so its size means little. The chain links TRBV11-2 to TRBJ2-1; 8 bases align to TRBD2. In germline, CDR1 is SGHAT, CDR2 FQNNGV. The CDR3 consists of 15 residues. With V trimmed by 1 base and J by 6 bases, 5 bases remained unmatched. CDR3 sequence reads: CASSLVGSGINEQFF. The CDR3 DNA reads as TGTGCCAGCAGCTTAGTCGGTAGCGGGATCAATGAGCAGTTCTTC.

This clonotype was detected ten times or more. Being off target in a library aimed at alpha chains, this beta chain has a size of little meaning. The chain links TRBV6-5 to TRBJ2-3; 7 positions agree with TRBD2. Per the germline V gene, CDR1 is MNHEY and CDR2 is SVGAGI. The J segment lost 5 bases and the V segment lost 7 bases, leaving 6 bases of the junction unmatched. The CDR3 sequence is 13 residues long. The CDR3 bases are TGTGCCAGCAAAGAAACTAGCGTAGATACGCAGTATTTT. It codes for CASKETSVDTQYF.

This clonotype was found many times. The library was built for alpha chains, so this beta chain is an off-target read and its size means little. The CDR3 DNA is TGTGCCAGCAGCTTGGATTATTCAGCTCGATTTTCACCCCTCCACTTT. This encodes CASSLDYSARFSPLHF. The chain is built from TRBV11-2 and TRBJ1-6; D gene unclear. Germline values: CDR1 SGHAT, CDR2 FQNNGV. V lost 3 bases and J lost 9, with 18 bases in between. The CDR3 consists of 16 residues. The full variable domain, in which reference TRBV11-2 and TRBJ1-6 provide the parts outside the CDR3, is EAGVAQSPRYKIIEKRQSVAFWCNPISGHATLYWYQQILGQGPKLLIQFQNNGVVDDSQLPKDRFSAERLKGVDSTLKIQPAKLEDSAVYLCASSLDYSARFSPLHFGNGTRLTVT.

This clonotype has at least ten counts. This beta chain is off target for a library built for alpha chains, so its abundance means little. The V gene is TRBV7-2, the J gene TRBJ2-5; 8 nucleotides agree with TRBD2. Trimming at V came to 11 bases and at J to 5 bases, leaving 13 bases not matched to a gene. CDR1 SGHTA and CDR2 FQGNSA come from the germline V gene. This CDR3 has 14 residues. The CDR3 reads CASSVGGALETQYF. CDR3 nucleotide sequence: TGTGCCTCATCGGTCGGGGGGGCTCTGGAGACCCAGTACTTC.

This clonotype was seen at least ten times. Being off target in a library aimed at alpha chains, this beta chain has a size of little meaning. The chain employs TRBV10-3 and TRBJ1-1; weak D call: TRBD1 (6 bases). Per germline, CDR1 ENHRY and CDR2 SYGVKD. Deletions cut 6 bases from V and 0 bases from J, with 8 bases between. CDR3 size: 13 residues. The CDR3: CAISQGLNTEAFF. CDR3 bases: TGTGCCATCAGCCAGGGGTTGAACACTGAAGCTTTCTTT.

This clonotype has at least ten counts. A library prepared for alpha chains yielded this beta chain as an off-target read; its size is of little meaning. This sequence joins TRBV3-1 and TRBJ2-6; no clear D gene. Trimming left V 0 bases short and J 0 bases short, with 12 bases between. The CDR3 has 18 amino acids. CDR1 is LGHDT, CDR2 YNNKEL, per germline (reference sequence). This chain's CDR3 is CASSQDRAVFSGANVLTF. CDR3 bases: TGTGCCAGCAGCCAAGATAGGGCCGTATTCTCTGGGGCCAACGTCCTGACTTTC.

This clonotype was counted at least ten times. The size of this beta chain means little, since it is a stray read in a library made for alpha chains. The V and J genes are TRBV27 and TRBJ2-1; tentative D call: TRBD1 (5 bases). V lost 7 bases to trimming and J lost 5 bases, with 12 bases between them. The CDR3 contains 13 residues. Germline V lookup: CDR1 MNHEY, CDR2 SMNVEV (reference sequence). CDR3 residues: CASTDDSHNEQFF. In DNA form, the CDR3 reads TGTGCCAGCACCGATGACAGCCACAATGAGCAGTTCTTC.

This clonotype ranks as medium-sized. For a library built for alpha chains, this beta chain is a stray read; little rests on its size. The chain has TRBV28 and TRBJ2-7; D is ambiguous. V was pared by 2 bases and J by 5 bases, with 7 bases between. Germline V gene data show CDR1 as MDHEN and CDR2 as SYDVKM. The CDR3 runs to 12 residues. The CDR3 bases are TGTGCCAGCAGTTTAATCGGAGACGAGCAGTACTTC. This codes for CASSLIGDEQYF.

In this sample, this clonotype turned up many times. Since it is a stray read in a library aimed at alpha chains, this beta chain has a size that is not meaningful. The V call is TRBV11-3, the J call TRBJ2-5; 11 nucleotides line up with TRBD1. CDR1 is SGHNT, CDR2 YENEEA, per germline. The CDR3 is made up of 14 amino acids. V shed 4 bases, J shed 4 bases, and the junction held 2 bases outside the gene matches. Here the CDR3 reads CASSSGQGGETQYF. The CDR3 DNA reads TGTGCCAGCAGCTCGGGACAGGGGGGAGAGACCCAGTACTTC.

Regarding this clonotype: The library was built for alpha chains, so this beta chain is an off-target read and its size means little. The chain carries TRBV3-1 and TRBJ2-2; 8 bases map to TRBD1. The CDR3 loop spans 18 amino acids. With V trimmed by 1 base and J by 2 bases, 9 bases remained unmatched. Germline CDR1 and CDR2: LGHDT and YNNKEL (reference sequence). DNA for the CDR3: TGTGCCAGCAGCCAAGCAAGGACAGGGTGGGTTAACACCGGGGAGCTGTTTTTT. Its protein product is CASSQARTGWVNTGELFF.

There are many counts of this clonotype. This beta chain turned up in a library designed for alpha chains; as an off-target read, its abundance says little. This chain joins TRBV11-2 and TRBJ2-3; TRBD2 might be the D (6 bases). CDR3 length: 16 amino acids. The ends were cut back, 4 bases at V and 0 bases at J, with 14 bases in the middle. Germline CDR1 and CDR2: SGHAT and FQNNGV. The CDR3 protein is CASSSSTSPSTDTQYF. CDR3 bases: TGTGCCAGCAGCTCATCGACTAGTCCCAGCACAGATACGCAGTATTTT.

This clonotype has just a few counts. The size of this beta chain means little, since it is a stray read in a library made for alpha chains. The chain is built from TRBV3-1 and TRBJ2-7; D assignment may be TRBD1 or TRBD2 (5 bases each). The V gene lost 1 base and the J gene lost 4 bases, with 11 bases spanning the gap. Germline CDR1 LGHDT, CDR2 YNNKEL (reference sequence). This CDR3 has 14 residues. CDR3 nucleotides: TGTGCCAGCAGCCAAGGTCTGGGGGTGTACGAGCAGTACTTC. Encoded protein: CASSQGLGVYEQYF.

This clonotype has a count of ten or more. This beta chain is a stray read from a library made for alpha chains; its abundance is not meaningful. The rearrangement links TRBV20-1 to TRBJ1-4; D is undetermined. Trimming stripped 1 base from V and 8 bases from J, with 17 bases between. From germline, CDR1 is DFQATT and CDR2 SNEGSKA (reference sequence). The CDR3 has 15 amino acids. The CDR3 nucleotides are TGCAGTGCTAGAGTTCCCGGGAAGGCCGTCGAAAAACTGTTTTTT. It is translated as CSARVPGKAVEKLFF.

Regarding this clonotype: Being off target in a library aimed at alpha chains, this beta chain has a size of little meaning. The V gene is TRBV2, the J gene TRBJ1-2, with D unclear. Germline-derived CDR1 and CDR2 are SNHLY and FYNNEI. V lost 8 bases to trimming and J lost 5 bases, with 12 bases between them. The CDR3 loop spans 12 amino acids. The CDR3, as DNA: TGTGCCAGCTTGGAACAGACTTATGGCTACACCTTC. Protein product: CASLEQTYGYTF. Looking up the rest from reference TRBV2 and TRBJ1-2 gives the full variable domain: EPEVTQTPSHQVTQMGQEVILRCVPISNHLYFYWYRQILGQKVEFLVSFYNNEISEKSEIFDDQFSVERPDGSNFTLKIRSTKLEDSAMYFCASLEQTYGYTFGSGTRLTVV.

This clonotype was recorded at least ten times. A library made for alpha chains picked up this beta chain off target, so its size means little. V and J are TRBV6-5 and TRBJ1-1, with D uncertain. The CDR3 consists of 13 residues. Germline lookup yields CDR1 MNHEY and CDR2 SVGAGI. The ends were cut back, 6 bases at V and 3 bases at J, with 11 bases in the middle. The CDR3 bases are TGTGCCAGCAGCCCCCAACGCTACACTGAAGCTTTCTTT. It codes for CASSPQRYTEAFF.

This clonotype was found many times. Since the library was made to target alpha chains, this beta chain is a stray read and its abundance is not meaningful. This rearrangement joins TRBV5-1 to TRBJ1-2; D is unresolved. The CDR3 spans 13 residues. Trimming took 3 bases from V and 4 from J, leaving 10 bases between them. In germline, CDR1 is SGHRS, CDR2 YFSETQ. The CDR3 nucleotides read TGCGCCAGCAGCTGGGAGAAGACCTATGGCTACACCTTC. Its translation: CASSWEKTYGYTF.

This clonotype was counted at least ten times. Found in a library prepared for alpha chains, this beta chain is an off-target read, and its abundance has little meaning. The CDR3 is CASSPGSRNGYTF. CDR3 DNA sequence: TGTGCCAGCAGTCCAGGGAGTAGGAATGGCTACACCTTC. This chain uses TRBV27 with TRBJ1-2; a possible D gene is TRBD1 (5 bases). CDR3 length: 13 amino acids. Deletions cut 5 bases from V and 6 bases from J, with 13 bases between. Germline V CDR1 and CDR2: MNHEY, SMNVEV (reference sequence).

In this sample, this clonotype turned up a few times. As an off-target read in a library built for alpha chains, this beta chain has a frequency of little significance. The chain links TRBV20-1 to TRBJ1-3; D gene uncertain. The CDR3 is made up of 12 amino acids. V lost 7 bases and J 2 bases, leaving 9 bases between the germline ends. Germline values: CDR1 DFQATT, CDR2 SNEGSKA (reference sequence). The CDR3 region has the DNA TGCAGTGGGTCCGGGACTGGAAACACCATATATTTT. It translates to CSGSGTGNTIYF.